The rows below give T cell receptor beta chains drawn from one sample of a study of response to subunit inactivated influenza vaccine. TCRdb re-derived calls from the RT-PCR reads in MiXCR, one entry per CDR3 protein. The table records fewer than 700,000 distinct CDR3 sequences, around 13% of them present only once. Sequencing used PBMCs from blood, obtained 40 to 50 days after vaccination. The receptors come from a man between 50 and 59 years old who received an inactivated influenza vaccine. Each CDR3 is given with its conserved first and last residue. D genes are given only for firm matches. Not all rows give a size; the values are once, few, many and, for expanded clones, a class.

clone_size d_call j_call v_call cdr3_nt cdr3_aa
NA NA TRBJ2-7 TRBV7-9 TGTGCCAGCAGCCCGTCTGAACGGGTGACCTACTACGAGCAGTACTTC CASSPSERVTYYEQYF
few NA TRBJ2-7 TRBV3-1 TGTGCCAGCAGCCGGAACGGATACTACGAGCAGTACTTC CASSRNGYYEQYF
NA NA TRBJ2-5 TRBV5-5 TGTGCCAGCAGCTTTCAAGCATCCAAGAACCAAGAGACCCAGTACTTC CASSFQASKNQETQYF
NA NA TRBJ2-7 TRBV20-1 TGCAGTGCTAGAGGGGGATCGGAGCCATACGAGCAGTACTTC CSARGGSEPYEQYF
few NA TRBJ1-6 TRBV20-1 TGCAGTGCTCAGGGACGGAGGGATTCACCCCTCCACTTT CSAQGRRDSPLHF
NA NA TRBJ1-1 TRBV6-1 TGTGCCAGCTCTACCCTCGGATCGCTTCAAGGACCTGAAGCTTTCTTT CASSTLGSLQGPEAFF
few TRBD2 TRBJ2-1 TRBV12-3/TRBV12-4 TGTGCCAGCAGCAACGAACGGGAGGTCTCCTACAATGAGCAGTTCTTC CASSNEREVSYNEQFF
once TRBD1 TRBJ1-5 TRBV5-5 TGTGCCAGCAGCTTGTTGACAGGGGGACAGCCCCAGCATTTT CASSLLTGGQPQHF
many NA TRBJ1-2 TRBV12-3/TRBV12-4 TGTGCCAGCAGTTCAACCCAACCCGGCCGGCAGGATGGCTACACCTTC CASSSTQPGRQDGYTF
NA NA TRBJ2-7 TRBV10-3 TGTGCCATCAGTGACGATTTGAGGGTCGACGAGCAGTACTTC CAISDDLRVDEQYF